This TCR beta chain was captured in a study of T cells in Graves' hyperthyroidism and ophthalmopathy. Overall study findings and caveats: Model predictions of ophthalmopathy came a median around 6.5 months before onset. Researchers found most expanded thyroid clonotypes above 0.001 in blood as well.

The V end was cut by 5 bases, the J end by 1 base, with 16 bases between. Germline V CDR1 and CDR2: SGHAT, FQNNGV. The CDR3 is made up of 16 amino acids. Patients aged 18 to 65 with hyperthyroidism were newly diagnosed, with duration under 2 months. For the diagnoses, clinical symptoms, serum thyroxine and TRAb, thyroid ultrasound and orbital computed tomography were used. RNA transcripts gave rise to amplified TCR beta CDR3 regions. When the TCR CDR3 underwent first-round RT-PCR, the HTBI primer set was used. In TCRdb, the multiplex PCR reads were re-called with MiXCR into one record per CDR3 protein. Of hundreds of thousands of distinct CDR3 sequences listed, around 15% were seen once; the top ten hold 10% to 13%. This clonotype came up many times. The antigen is not known.

Material: blood. The receptor was derived from a woman between 18 and 29 years old with Graves' hyperthyroidism. The V gene is TRBV11-2, the J gene TRBJ2-3, with D possibly TRBD2 on 7 matching bases. CDR3 DNA: TGTGCCAGCAGCGAAGGGGGGGGGATAGGCACAGATACGCAGTATTTT. Protein sequence: CASSEGGGIGTDTQYF.